Presented here are 11 T cell receptor beta chains from one specimen sequenced in a study of cytomegalovirus exposure and HLA in healthy donors (dated by TCRdb to 2016 to 2017). Library preparation employed the immunoSEQ multiplex PCR assay. The multiplex PCR relied on a mix of 60 forward primers for TCR Vbeta segments and 13 reverse primers for TCR Jbeta segments. The table comes from immuneACCESS by way of TCRdb, which keeps in-frame sequences with V and J called. Part of the clones is missing from these tables; in studies checked, under half for an unresolved V gene and the rest for unknown reasons. Present in this sample are roughly 140,000 clones, roughly four fifths of which were seen just once. Of the sample, approximately 6.1% falls within the top ten clones. Sequencing was carried out using PBMCs. These TCRs come from a man aged 25 to 45 in good health and CMV-seropositive.

V usage is TRBV7-2 and J usage is TRBJ1-5; 10 nucleotides agree with TRBD1. The CDR3 sequence is 16 residues long. Germline lookup yields CDR1 SGHTA and CDR2 FQGNSA. The V gene end was trimmed by 6 bases and the J gene end by 3 bases; junction bases not matched to a gene: 8. CDR3 residues: CASSYTGTGVNQPQHF. In DNA, the CDR3 is TGTGCCAGCAGTTATACCGGGACAGGGGTCAATCAGCCCCAGCATTTT.

The V gene is TRBV7-9, the J gene TRBJ2-3, with D possibly being TRBD2 (5 bases). CDR3 length: 14 amino acids. Trimming left V 5 bases short and J 2 bases short, with 11 bases between. CDR1 SEHNR and CDR2 FQNEAQ come from the germline V gene (reference sequence). The CDR3 nucleotides read TGTGCCAGCAGCCCTGGACTTTCCACAGATACGCAGTATTTT. It specifies CASSPGLSTDTQYF.

This clone was detected once. The chain employs TRBV6-5 and TRBJ1-1, with D uncertain. In germline, CDR1 is MNHEY, CDR2 SVGAGI. The CDR3 spans 14 residues. Between the trimmed V and J ends, which lost 6 bases and 3 bases, there was a span of 14 bases. The CDR3 DNA reads as TGTGCCAGCAGACGAGGAGGCAAGGACACTGAAGCTTTCTTT. This translates into CASRRGGKDTEAFF.

This clone was seen repeatedly, ten times or more. This sequence joins TRBV6-4 and TRBJ2-2; TRBD1 agrees at 10 bases. CDR3 length equals 15 residues. With V trimmed by 6 bases and J by 3 bases, 4 bases remained unmatched. Germline CDR1 is MRHNA and CDR2 is SNTAGT. The CDR3 is CASSATGGDTGELFF. The CDR3 bases are TGTGCCAGCAGCGCGACAGGGGGCGACACCGGGGAGCTGTTTTTT.

The chain has TRBV7-6 and TRBJ2-5; 7 nucleotides agree with TRBD2. With V trimmed by 3 bases and J by 3 bases, 13 bases remained unmatched. This CDR3 is built from 17 residues. Per germline, CDR1 SGHVS and CDR2 FNYEAQ. The CDR3 spells CASSFTAGAGVEETQYF. CDR3 DNA: TGTGCCAGCAGCTTCACGGCGGGAGCCGGAGTGGAAGAGACCCAGTACTTC.

This clone was picked up a small number of times. The CDR3 coding sequence is TGCGCCAGCAGCTTGGGCGGGATTCGGTCGACTGAAGCTTTCTTT. It codes for CASSLGGIRSTEAFF. This rearrangement joins TRBV5-1 to TRBJ1-1; D unclear. This CDR3 comprises 15 residues. With 0 bases removed from V and 5 bases from J, the gap between germline ends came to 14 bases. Germline loops: CDR1 SGHRS, CDR2 YFSETQ.

This chain links TRBV19 with TRBJ2-1; 8 bases line up with TRBD2. From germline, CDR1 is LNHDA and CDR2 SQIVND (reference sequence). CDR3 size: 16 residues. Trimming cost V 5 bases and J 0 bases; bases outside gene matches: 6. The CDR3 reads CASSSVAGPSYNEQFF. The CDR3 region has the DNA TGTGCCAGTAGTTCCGTAGCGGGACCCTCCTACAATGAGCAGTTCTTC. The full variable domain, completed using reference TRBV19 and TRBJ2-1, is DGGITQSPKYLFRKEGQNVTLSCEQNLNHDAMYWYRQDPGQGLRLIYYSQIVNDFQKGDIAEGYSVSREKKESFPLTVTSAQKNPTAFYLCASSSVAGPSYNEQFFGPGTRLTVL.

V is TRBV10-3 and J is TRBJ2-7; 12 positions match TRBD1. J gave up 9 bases and V 0 bases, and 6 bases lay outside the gene matches. CDR1 and CDR2 (germline): ENHRY, SYGVKD. This CDR3 is built from 15 residues. In nucleotides, the CDR3 is TGTGCCATCAGTGAGTCTGGGACAGGGGGCTCTCTGCAGTACTTC. It yields the protein CAISESGTGGSLQYF.

The chain carries TRBV20-1 and TRBJ2-3; D is possibly TRBD2 (5 bases). The CDR3 totals 11 residues. Germline-derived CDR1 and CDR2 are DFQATT and SNEGSKA (reference sequence). V gave up 5 bases and J gave up 4 bases, with 7 bases separating them. The CDR3 sequence is CSAGRADTQYF. The CDR3 bases are TGCAGTGCTGGGCGGGCAGATACGCAGTATTTT.

This sequence joins TRBV2 and TRBJ2-5; D perhaps matches TRBD1 (5 bases). V was cut by 4 bases and J by 4 bases, with 10 bases left in between. The CDR3 spans 13 residues. Germline assignment: CDR1 SNHLY and CDR2 FYNNEI. CDR3 nucleotides: TGTGCCAGCAGTGGTAACCAGGGAGAGACCCAGTACTTC. Translated: CASSGNQGETQYF.

This clone was recorded once. V is TRBV7-2 and J is TRBJ2-5, with D possibly TRBD2 on 5 matching bases. V was trimmed by 2 bases and J by 5 bases, leaving 9 bases between them. The CDR3 length is 13 residues. The germline gives CDR1 SGHTA, CDR2 FQGNSA. CDR3 loop: CASSLRREETQYF. For the CDR3, the DNA is TGTGCCAGCAGCTTACGAAGGGAGGAGACCCAGTACTTC.